One sample yielded the 18 T cell receptor beta chains listed below, sequenced in a study of shared clonotypes between healthy human individuals. TCRdb's table, derived via immunoSEQ multiplex PCR, lists solely in-frame clones and lacks some. The sample lists 2 million to 2.5 million clones, less than 95% seen once, with roughly 1% in the top ten. Naive CD8 cells comprised CD45RO-negative, CCR7-positively selected cells, excluding terminally differentiated effector memory CD45RA+ cells. Sequences were obtained from naive CD8+ T cells sorted from blood. The receptors were sampled from a man between 18 and 35 years old in good health.

The rearrangement links TRBV28 to TRBJ1-1; tentatively, D is TRBD1 (5 bases). CDR3 length equals 16 residues. Trimming stripped 7 bases from V and 0 bases from J, with 18 bases between. Germline V CDR1 and CDR2: MDHEN, SYDVKM. The CDR3 coding sequence is TGTGCCAGCACCCTCGGGGGAGAAGGGTTGAACACTGAAGCTTTCTTT. This translates into CASTLGGEGLNTEAFF.

CDR3 in amino acids: CASSVAPHGENTEAFF. The CDR3 DNA reads as TGTGCCAGCAGCGTAGCTCCCCACGGAGAGAACACTGAAGCTTTCTTT. The V and J genes are TRBV9 and TRBJ1-1; D not certain. From germline, CDR1 is SGDLS and CDR2 YYNGEE. V was trimmed by 0 bases and J by 1 base, leaving 13 bases between them. This CDR3 is 16 amino acids long.

Only one count was recorded for this clone. This rearrangement joins TRBV9 to TRBJ1-1, with 7 nucleotides matching TRBD1. The CDR3 consists of 14 residues. Germline-derived CDR1 and CDR2 are SGDLS and YYNGEE. The trim removed 6 bases at V and 4 bases at J, leaving 9 bases unmatched. CDR3 in amino acids: CASTPGGQGTEAFF. For the CDR3, the DNA is TGTGCCAGCACCCCAGGGGGGCAGGGCACTGAAGCTTTCTTT.

This chain uses TRBV30 with TRBJ1-6, with D tentatively TRBD1 (5 bases). Germline loops: CDR1 GTSNPN, CDR2 SVGIG (reference sequence). With 5 bases removed from V and 9 bases from J, the gap between germline ends came to 20 bases. This CDR3 comprises 15 residues. CDR3 sequence (DNA): TGTGCCTGGGGCGAAGCGGGGCTCTGGGGTTCACCCCTCCACTTT. Protein: CAWGEAGLWGSPLHF.

The V call is TRBV6-1, the J call TRBJ1-1; D might be TRBD1 (5 bases). The CDR3 extends over 15 amino acids. Germline V gene sequence: CDR1 MNHNS, CDR2 SASEGT. Trimming removed 5 bases at V and 1 base at J, with 14 bases between. The CDR3 region has the DNA TGTGCCAGCAGTTTGACCCGGGGACGGAACACTGAAGCTTTCTTT. Amino acids: CASSLTRGRNTEAFF.

The J gene is TRBJ2-7, the V gene TRBV30, with 11 bases lining up with TRBD1. Germline lookup yields CDR1 GTSNPN and CDR2 SVGIG (reference sequence). V lost 3 bases, J lost 4 bases, and 8 bases stayed unmatched. This CDR3 is built from 15 residues. In DNA form, the CDR3 reads TGTGCCTGGAGGGACCGGACAGGGGGCCCTTACGAGCAGTACTTC. It is translated as CAWRDRTGGPYEQYF.

Concerning this clone itself: The same CDR3 also results from other DNA sequences found in this sample. The CDR3 nucleotides read TGCAGCGTTGAAGACCAGAGCTCCTACGAGCAGTACTTC. Protein product: CSVEDQSSYEQYF. The chain uses TRBV29-1 and TRBJ2-7; D ambiguous. This CDR3 region has 13 residues. Germline V gene data show CDR1 as SQVTM and CDR2 as ANQGSEA. With 0 bases removed from V and 0 bases from J, the gap between germline ends came to 6 bases.

The V call is TRBV28, the J call TRBJ2-3, with unresolved D. V lost 5 bases to trimming and J lost 2 bases, with 8 bases between them. Germline V lookup: CDR1 MDHEN, CDR2 SYDVKM. CDR3 length equals 13 residues. CDR3 sequence reads: CASSPRHTDTQYF. CDR3 bases: TGTGCCAGCAGTCCCCGCCACACAGATACGCAGTATTTT.

To note about this clone: The sample has other DNA sequences that encode this CDR3 too. The chain is built from TRBV13 and TRBJ2-7; D is possibly TRBD1 (5 bases). This CDR3 has 13 amino acids. Germline V gene data show CDR1 as PRHDT and CDR2 as FYEKMQ (reference sequence). Trimming took off 3 bases at V and 2 bases at J, with 8 bases between the two ends. The chain's CDR3 is CASSLGRTYEQYF. The CDR3 DNA reads TGTGCCAGCAGCTTGGGGCGTACCTACGAGCAGTACTTC.

CDR3 in amino acids: CSYQDDTYYEQYF. For the CDR3, the DNA is TGCAGCTATCAGGACGACACCTACTACGAGCAGTACTTC. The chain combines TRBV29-1 with TRBJ2-7; D gene ambiguous. Germline CDR1 and CDR2: SQVTM and ANQGSEA. The CDR3 runs 13 residues. V was pared by 8 bases and J by 3 bases, with 17 bases between.

This clone appeared a single time. The V gene is TRBV5-6, the J gene TRBJ1-5, with TRBD1 matching 9 bases. Germline lookup yields CDR1 SGHDT and CDR2 YYEEEE. The ends lost 0 bases at V and 9 bases at J; junction bases unmatched: 4. CDR3 length: 14 residues. The CDR3 loop is CASSLATGGLPQHF. The CDR3 DNA reads as TGTGCCAGCAGCTTGGCGACAGGGGGGTTGCCCCAGCATTTT.

The V call is TRBV11-2, the J call TRBJ2-7; 9 bases line up with TRBD1. Germline CDR1 and CDR2: SGHAT and FQNNGV. The length of the CDR3 is 12 residues. The trim removed 6 bases at V and 7 bases at J, leaving 4 bases unmatched. CDR3 protein: CASRSGTGEQYF. CDR3 DNA: TGTGCCAGCAGATCCGGGACAGGGGAGCAGTACTTC.

The V and J genes are TRBV7-3 and TRBJ2-1, with no clear D. V was cut by 4 bases and J by 8 bases, with 18 bases left in between. This CDR3 spans 15 amino acids. Germline-derived CDR1 and CDR2 are SGHTA and FQGTGA. Here the CDR3 reads CASSSVPGSGDEQFF. CDR3 DNA sequence: TGTGCCAGCAGCTCCGTCCCCGGATCAGGCGATGAGCAGTTCTTC.

The rearrangement joins TRBV9 to TRBJ1-4; D uncertain. Germline CDR1 reads SGDLS; CDR2 reads YYNGEE. This CDR3 region has 15 residues. Between the trimmed V and J ends, which lost 0 bases and 11 bases, there was a span of 17 bases. CDR3 in DNA: TGTGCCAGCAGCGTAGCTGGAGGCCCCTTTCCGAAACTGTTTTTT. Protein sequence: CASSVAGGPFPKLFF.

This sequence joins TRBV6-5 and TRBJ2-7; D not resolved. V was trimmed by 3 bases and J by 2 bases, leaving 14 bases between them. The germline CDR1 and CDR2 sequences are MNHEY and SVGAGI. This CDR3 region has 15 residues. The CDR3 is CASSYKGRTAYEQYF. The DNA for the CDR3 is TGTGCCAGCAGTTATAAGGGCAGGACCGCCTACGAGCAGTACTTC.

The V gene is TRBV7-9, the J gene TRBJ2-5; tentative D call: TRBD2 (6 bases). CDR3 length equals 15 residues. Germline CDR1 is SEHNR and CDR2 is FQNEAQ (reference sequence). V was cut by 1 base and J by 3 bases, with 12 bases left in between. CDR3 DNA: TGTGCCAGCAGCTTAGGGGCGGTAGCGGAAGAGACCCAGTACTTC. Its translation is CASSLGAVAEETQYF.

V is TRBV27 and J is TRBJ1-3; TRBD1 agrees at 8 bases. Trimming removed 7 bases from V and 0 bases from J; junction bases left unmatched: 2. Germline CDR1 MNHEY, CDR2 SMNVEV (reference sequence). This CDR3 contains 14 residues. CDR3 in amino acids: CASKTGGSGNTIYF. CDR3 bases: TGTGCCAGCAAAACAGGGGGCTCTGGAAACACCATATATTTT.

The chain recombines TRBV28 with TRBJ1-5, with D uncertain. The germline V gene encodes CDR1 MDHEN and CDR2 SYDVKM. This CDR3 is built from 14 residues. V lost 3 bases, J lost 3 bases, and 9 bases lay in between. As DNA, the CDR3 is TGTGCCAGCAGTTTGGACGGATACAATCAGCCCCAGCATTTT. This sequence encodes CASSLDGYNQPQHF.